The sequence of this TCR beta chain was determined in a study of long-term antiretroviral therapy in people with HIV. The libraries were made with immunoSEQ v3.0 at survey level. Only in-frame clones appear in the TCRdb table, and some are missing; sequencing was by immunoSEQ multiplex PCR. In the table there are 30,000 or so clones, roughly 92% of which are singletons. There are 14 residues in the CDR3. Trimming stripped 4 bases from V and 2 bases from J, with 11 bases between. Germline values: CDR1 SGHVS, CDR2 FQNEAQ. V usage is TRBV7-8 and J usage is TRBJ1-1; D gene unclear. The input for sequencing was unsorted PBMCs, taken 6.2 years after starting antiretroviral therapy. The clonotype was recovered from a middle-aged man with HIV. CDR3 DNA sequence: TGTGCCAGCAGCTCGAGCGGAGTTAACACTGAAGCTTTCTTT. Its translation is CASSSSGVNTEAFF.